These T cell receptor beta chains were read from a single sample in a study of identical twins. TCRdb passed the 5' RACE reads through MiXCR, listing each CDR3 protein once. The table includes 310,000 or so distinct CDR3 sequences, roughly 10% detected once. The same specimen was also included in a second study, on yellow fever vaccine responses in identical twins.

The sequenced sample was CD8+ T cells sorted from blood. All receptors derive from a woman between 18 and 29 years old in good health. CDR3s include the opening cysteine and the closing phenylalanine or tryptophan. The D gene is left open where the match is weak. The size field is filled for only some rows; it gives once, few, many or a size class.

d_gene: NA; v_gene: TRBV14; abundance: NA; j_gene: TRBJ2-1; CDR3nt: TGTGCCAGCAGCCAAAAAGGTGGAGCCTACAATGAGCAGTTCTTC; CDR3aa: CASSQKGGAYNEQFF
d_gene: NA; v_gene: TRBV20-1; abundance: many; j_gene: TRBJ2-5; CDR3nt: TGCAGTGCTAGAGCGGGTGTTCCCCAAGAGACCCAGTACTTC; CDR3aa: CSARAGVPQETQYF
d_gene: NA; v_gene: TRBV6-2/TRBV6-3; abundance: few; j_gene: TRBJ2-5; CDR3nt: TGTGCCAGCAGGGACCTAGGGGGGTCAGAGACCCAGTACTTC; CDR3aa: CASRDLGGSETQYF
d_gene: NA; v_gene: TRBV20-1; abundance: few; j_gene: TRBJ2-2; CDR3nt: TGCAGTGCTAGAGACCGGGACTCAAACACCGGGGAGCTGTTTTTT; CDR3aa: CSARDRDSNTGELFF
d_gene: TRBD1; v_gene: TRBV29-1; abundance: many; j_gene: TRBJ1-2; CDR3nt: TGCAGCGTTGCCGGGACAGGGAATCTCGGCTACACCTTC; CDR3aa: CSVAGTGNLGYTF
d_gene: TRBD1; v_gene: TRBV12-5; abundance: NA; j_gene: TRBJ2-3; CDR3nt: TGTGCTAGTGGTTTGGTCGGGACAGGGGGCCCAGATACGCAGTATTTT; CDR3aa: CASGLVGTGGPDTQYF
d_gene: NA; v_gene: TRBV2; abundance: many; j_gene: TRBJ2-2; CDR3nt: TGTGCCAGCCAAAACTCAAGGCACCTCAACGGGGAGCTGTTTTTT; CDR3aa: CASQNSRHLNGELFF
d_gene: NA; v_gene: TRBV12-3/TRBV12-4; abundance: NA; j_gene: TRBJ2-5; CDR3nt: TGTGCCAGCAGTAGGACGGAGGAGACCCAGTACTTC; CDR3aa: CASSRTEETQYF
d_gene: NA; v_gene: TRBV5-1; abundance: many; j_gene: TRBJ1-2; CDR3nt: TGCGCCAGCAGTAGCGGGTTACTCGGCTACACCTTC; CDR3aa: CASSSGLLGYTF
d_gene: NA; v_gene: TRBV6-5; abundance: many; j_gene: TRBJ1-3; CDR3nt: TGTGCCAGCAGTTACTCGTTTACGGGGACTTCTGGAAACACCATATATTTT; CDR3aa: CASSYSFTGTSGNTIYF
d_gene: NA; v_gene: TRBV28; abundance: NA; j_gene: TRBJ2-7; CDR3nt: TGTGCCAGCAACGCGGGAACCTACGAGCAGTACTTC; CDR3aa: CASNAGTYEQYF
d_gene: NA; v_gene: TRBV19; abundance: NA; j_gene: TRBJ2-2; CDR3nt: TGTGCCAGTAGTAGTGACGGCAGGGGAGACACCGGGGAGCTGTTTTTT; CDR3aa: CASSSDGRGDTGELFF
d_gene: NA; v_gene: TRBV29-1; abundance: many; j_gene: TRBJ2-7; CDR3nt: TGCAGCGCCGTGAGGTCCACGAGGGAGATACCCTACGAGCAGTACTTC; CDR3aa: CSAVRSTREIPYEQYF
d_gene: TRBD1; v_gene: TRBV7-9; abundance: few; j_gene: TRBJ2-5; CDR3nt: TGTGCCAGCAGCCACCCGGACAGGGTGGGCACCCAGTACTTC; CDR3aa: CASSHPDRVGTQYF
d_gene: NA; v_gene: TRBV12-3/TRBV12-4; abundance: NA; j_gene: TRBJ1-2; CDR3nt: TGTGCCAGCAGTTTGGGACGGACAATAAACTATGGCTACACCTTC; CDR3aa: CASSLGRTINYGYTF
d_gene: NA; v_gene: TRBV27; abundance: few; j_gene: TRBJ2-2; CDR3nt: TGTGCCAGCAGTTTTATCGGTAGGACGGCCGAGAACACCGGGGAGCTGTTTTTT; CDR3aa: CASSFIGRTAENTGELFF
d_gene: TRBD1; v_gene: TRBV7-8; abundance: NA; j_gene: TRBJ2-1; CDR3nt: TGTGCCAGCAGCTTAGGGTGGACAGGGTTGGCCAATGAGCAGTTCTTC; CDR3aa: CASSLGWTGLANEQFF
d_gene: NA; v_gene: TRBV7-9; abundance: few; j_gene: TRBJ2-5; CDR3nt: TGTGCCAGCAGCTTAGTCCCCGGACAGCCTCAAGAGACCCAGTACTTC; CDR3aa: CASSLVPGQPQETQYF
d_gene: TRBD2; v_gene: TRBV28; abundance: NA; j_gene: TRBJ2-6; CDR3nt: TGTGCCAGCACCAGCGGGGACGCTTCTGGGGTCAACGTCCTGACTTTC; CDR3aa: CASTSGDASGVNVLTF
d_gene: NA; v_gene: TRBV4-3; abundance: few; j_gene: TRBJ2-1; CDR3nt: TGCGCCAGCAGCCTCCATACCGGGGAGCAGTTCTTC; CDR3aa: CASSLHTGEQFF
d_gene: TRBD2; v_gene: TRBV15; abundance: NA; j_gene: TRBJ2-5; CDR3nt: TGTGCCACCAGCAGGACTAGCGGGAGGGGGTCAGAGACCCAGTACTTC; CDR3aa: CATSRTSGRGSETQYF
d_gene: TRBD1; v_gene: TRBV6-2/TRBV6-3; abundance: few; j_gene: TRBJ2-7; CDR3nt: TGTGCCAGCAGTTACAGGACAGGGATCTACGAGCAGTACTTC; CDR3aa: CASSYRTGIYEQYF
d_gene: NA; v_gene: TRBV6-2/TRBV6-3; abundance: many; j_gene: TRBJ2-1; CDR3nt: TGTGCCAGCAGTCCAAAGGGCCTCAATGAGCAGTTCTTC; CDR3aa: CASSPKGLNEQFF
d_gene: TRBD2; v_gene: TRBV20-1; abundance: many; j_gene: TRBJ2-7; CDR3nt: TGCAGTGCTAGAGATCTAGCGGGGGGTACCTACGAGCAGTACTTC; CDR3aa: CSARDLAGGTYEQYF
d_gene: TRBD1; v_gene: TRBV6-1; abundance: few; j_gene: TRBJ1-1; CDR3nt: TGTGCCAGCAATCTAGGGGGACAGATGAACACTGAAGCTTTCTTT; CDR3aa: CASNLGGQMNTEAFF
d_gene: NA; v_gene: TRBV20-1; abundance: NA; j_gene: TRBJ2-7; CDR3nt: TGCAGTGCTGTTGTTGGGTCTAGCGTGACCTACGAGCAGTACTTC; CDR3aa: CSAVVGSSVTYEQYF
d_gene: TRBD2; v_gene: TRBV11-2; abundance: NA; j_gene: TRBJ2-3; CDR3nt: TGTGCCAGCAGCTTAGGAATACTAGCGGCCCAGGACCGCACAGATACGCAGTATTTT; CDR3aa: CASSLGILAAQDRTDTQYF
d_gene: NA; v_gene: TRBV16; abundance: NA; j_gene: TRBJ2-7; CDR3nt: TGTGCCAGCAGCCAATCGGGACGTCACTCCTACGAGCAGTACTTC; CDR3aa: CASSQSGRHSYEQYF
d_gene: TRBD1; v_gene: TRBV15; abundance: few; j_gene: TRBJ2-7; CDR3nt: TGTGCCACCAGCAGAGATATCGACAGGGGGTACGAGCAGTACTTC; CDR3aa: CATSRDIDRGYEQYF
d_gene: TRBD1; v_gene: TRBV12-3/TRBV12-4; abundance: many; j_gene: TRBJ2-7; CDR3nt: TGTGCCAGCAGTCGGTGGGGACAGGGGTCGTACGAGCAGTACTTC; CDR3aa: CASSRWGQGSYEQYF
d_gene: NA; v_gene: TRBV6-4; abundance: NA; j_gene: TRBJ2-7; CDR3nt: TGTGCCAGCGCTAACCCCTACGAGCAGTACTTC; CDR3aa: CASANPYEQYF
d_gene: TRBD1; v_gene: TRBV11-2; abundance: NA; j_gene: TRBJ2-6; CDR3nt: TGTGCCAGCAGCACACCCTCGCAGGGACAGGGAGGCTCTGGGGCCAACGTCCTGACTTTC; CDR3aa: CASSTPSQGQGGSGANVLTF
d_gene: TRBD1; v_gene: TRBV6-1; abundance: NA; j_gene: TRBJ2-6; CDR3nt: TGTGCCAGCAGTAAAAGGGGACAGTCTACTTACTCTGGGGCCAACGTCCTGACTTTC; CDR3aa: CASSKRGQSTYSGANVLTF